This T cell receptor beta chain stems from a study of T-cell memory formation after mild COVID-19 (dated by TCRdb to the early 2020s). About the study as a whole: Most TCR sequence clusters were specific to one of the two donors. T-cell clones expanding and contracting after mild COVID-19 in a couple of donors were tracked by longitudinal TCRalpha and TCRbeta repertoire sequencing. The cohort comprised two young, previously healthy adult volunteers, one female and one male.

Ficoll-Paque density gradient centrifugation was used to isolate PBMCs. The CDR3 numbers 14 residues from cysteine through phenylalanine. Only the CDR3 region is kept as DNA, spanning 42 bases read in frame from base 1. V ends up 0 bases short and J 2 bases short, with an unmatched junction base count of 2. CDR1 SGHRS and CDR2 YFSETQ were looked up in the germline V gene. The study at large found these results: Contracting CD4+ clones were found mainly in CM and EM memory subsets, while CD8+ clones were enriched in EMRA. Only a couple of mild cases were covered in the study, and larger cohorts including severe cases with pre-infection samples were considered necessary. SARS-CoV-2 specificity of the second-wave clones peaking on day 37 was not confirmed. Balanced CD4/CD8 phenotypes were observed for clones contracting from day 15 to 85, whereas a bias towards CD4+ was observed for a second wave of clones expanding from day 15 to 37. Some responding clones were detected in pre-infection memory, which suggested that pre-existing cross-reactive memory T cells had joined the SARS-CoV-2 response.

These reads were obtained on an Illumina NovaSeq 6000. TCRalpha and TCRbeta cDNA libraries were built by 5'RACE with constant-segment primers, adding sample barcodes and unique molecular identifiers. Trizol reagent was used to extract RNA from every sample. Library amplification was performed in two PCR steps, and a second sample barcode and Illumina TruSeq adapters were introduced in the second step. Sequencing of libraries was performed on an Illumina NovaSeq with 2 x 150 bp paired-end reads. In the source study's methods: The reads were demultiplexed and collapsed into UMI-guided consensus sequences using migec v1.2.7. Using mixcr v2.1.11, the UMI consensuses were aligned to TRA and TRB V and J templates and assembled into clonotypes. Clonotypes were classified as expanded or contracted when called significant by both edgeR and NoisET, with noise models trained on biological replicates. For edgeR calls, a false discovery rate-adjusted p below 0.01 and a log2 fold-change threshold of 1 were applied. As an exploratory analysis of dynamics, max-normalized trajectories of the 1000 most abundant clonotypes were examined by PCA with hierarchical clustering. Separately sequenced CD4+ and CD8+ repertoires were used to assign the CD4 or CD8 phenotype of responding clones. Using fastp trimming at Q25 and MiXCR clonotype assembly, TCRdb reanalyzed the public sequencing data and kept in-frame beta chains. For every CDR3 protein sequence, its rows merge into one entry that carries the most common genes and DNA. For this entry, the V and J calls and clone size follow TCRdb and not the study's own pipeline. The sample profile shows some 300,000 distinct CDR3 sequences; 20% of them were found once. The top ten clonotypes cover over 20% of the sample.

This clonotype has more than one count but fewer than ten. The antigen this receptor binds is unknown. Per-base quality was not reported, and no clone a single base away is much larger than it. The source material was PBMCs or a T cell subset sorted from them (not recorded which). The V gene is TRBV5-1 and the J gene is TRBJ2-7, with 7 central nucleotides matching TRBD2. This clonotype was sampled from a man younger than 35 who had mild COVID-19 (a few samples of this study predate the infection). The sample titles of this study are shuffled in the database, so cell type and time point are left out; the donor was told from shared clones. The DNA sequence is TGCGCCAGCAGCTTGGCCGGGAGGCCCTACGAGCAGTACTTC. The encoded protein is CASSLAGRPYEQYF.